The 6 T cell receptor beta chains below come from one sample, sequenced in a study of cytotoxic CD8 clonotypes in ibrutinib-treated CLL. TCRdb keeps only in-frame clones here, not all; method: immunoSEQ multiplex PCR. The sample shows hundreds of thousands of clones, almost 80% of them seen only once. The sample here was PBMCs, taken before ibrutinib treatment. The receptors shown here come from a human donor with chronic lymphocytic leukemia.

The chain combines TRBV10-3 with TRBJ2-1; 12 nucleotides align to TRBD2. Germline CDR1 and CDR2: ENHRY and SYGVKD. The J segment lost 9 bases and the V segment lost 1 base, leaving 10 bases of the junction unmatched. The CDR3 has 17 residues. In DNA, the CDR3 is TGTGCCATCAGTGAGTTGTTTTTGACTAGCGGGAGAGCTGAGCAGTTCTTC. It encodes CAISELFLTSGRAEQFF.

The chain recombines TRBV28 with TRBJ1-2; TRBD1 might be the D (5 bases). In germline, CDR1 is MDHEN, CDR2 SYDVKM. Trimming left V 8 bases short and J 4 bases short, with 14 bases between. The CDR3 runs to 13 residues. CDR3 protein: CASGSQGIYGYTF. In DNA form, the CDR3 reads TGTGCCAGCGGTTCTCAGGGAATCTATGGCTACACCTTC.

The chain links TRBV4-2 to TRBJ1-6; D remains ambiguous. Trimming pared 2 bases from V and 9 bases from J, leaving 20 bases between. The CDR3 is made up of 17 amino acids. Germline V gene lookup returns CDR1 LGHNA and CDR2 YNFKEQ. The CDR3 sequence: CASSQKMSLDVGSPLHF. The CDR3 DNA reads as TGTGCCAGCAGCCAAAAGATGAGTCTCGACGTCGGTTCACCCCTCCACTTT.

The gene calls are TRBV2 and TRBJ1-5; 7 bases line up with TRBD1. In germline, CDR1 is SNHLY, CDR2 FYNNEI. V lost 7 bases and J lost 6; bases outside the gene matches: 9. The CDR3 loop spans 14 amino acids. The DNA for the CDR3 is TGTGCCAGCACCGAAGACAGGGAGCTTCAGCCCCAGCATTTT. Translated: CASTEDRELQPQHF.

This chain's CDR3 is CAWSAGRNHQPQHF. The CDR3 nucleotides read TGTGCCTGGAGCGCCGGACGGAACCATCAGCCCCAGCATTTT. This rearrangement joins TRBV30 to TRBJ1-5, with D unclear. The germline V gene has CDR1 GTSNPN and CDR2 SVGIG (reference sequence). V lost 3 bases, J lost 5 bases, and 14 bases lay in between. CDR3 length: 14 amino acids.

The CDR3 region is CASSPAGFLREQYF. The CDR3 nucleotides read TGCGCCAGCAGCCCAGCGGGATTCCTTCGCGAGCAGTACTTC. The chain employs TRBV4-3 and TRBJ2-7; 7 bases match TRBD2. This CDR3 has 14 residues. Germline loops: CDR1 LGHNA, CDR2 YSLEER. After removal of 4 bases from V and 6 bases from J, the junction contained 9 bases not matched to a gene.